These 19 T cell receptor beta chains share one sample of origin, sequenced in a study of Tregs in tolerant kidney transplant recipients. Sequencing used immunoSEQ multiplex PCR; TCRdb keeps in-frame clones, though not all of them. The table lists hundreds of thousands of clones, about 80% of them singletons. The sequenced sample was CD4+ T cells from blood. Every receptor here comes from a human donor in good health.

This clone has only a few counts. V usage is TRBV19 and J usage is TRBJ1-1; tentatively, D is TRBD1 (5 bases). Germline V gene data show CDR1 as LNHDA and CDR2 as SQIVND (reference sequence). V lost 3 bases and J lost 1, with 18 bases in between. The CDR3 totals 17 residues. Here the CDR3 reads CASSIVYLGRGNTEAFF. The CDR3 region has the DNA TGTGCCAGTAGTATCGTGTACCTGGGGCGCGGGAACACTGAAGCTTTCTTT.

This clone was detected only once. The chain joins TRBV30 to TRBJ2-3; 8 bases line up with TRBD2. Germline-derived CDR1 and CDR2 are GTSNPN and SVGIG (reference sequence). This CDR3 contains 17 residues. With 4 bases clipped from V and 4 bases from J, the junction kept 16 bases outside the gene matches. The CDR3 loop reads CAWMAGGGHSGADTQYF. The CDR3 bases are TGTGCCTGGATGGCGGGCGGGGGGCATTCCGGGGCAGATACGCAGTATTTT. The variable domain in full, completed from reference TRBV30 and TRBJ2-3, reads SQTIHQWPATLVQPVGSPLSLECTVEGTSNPNLYWYRQAAGRGLQLLFYSVGIGQISSEVPQNLSASRPQDRQFILSSKKLLLSDSGFYLCAWMAGGGHSGADTQYFGPGTRLTVL.

In its sample, this clone was seen a few times. The chain links TRBV7-2 to TRBJ1-3, with no clear D. The V end lost 5 bases, the J end lost 8 bases, and 19 bases lay between the germline ends. The CDR3 consists of 15 residues. Germline V CDR1 and CDR2: SGHTA, FQGNSA. The CDR3, as DNA: TGTGCCAGCAGCGTCCTCAGAGGGATATATGACACCATATATTTT. Translating gives CASSVLRGIYDTIYF.

This clone was seen more than once but under ten times. The rearrangement links TRBV4-1 to TRBJ1-6; 8 nucleotides match TRBD1. The CDR3 length is 16 residues. In germline, CDR1 is MGHRA, CDR2 YSYEKL. The V and J ends lost 0 bases and 6 bases, in that order; junction bases with no gene match: 4. CDR3 protein: CASSQDRGRFNSPLHF. CDR3 nucleotide sequence: TGCGCCAGCAGCCAAGACAGGGGGCGATTTAATTCACCCCTCCACTTT.

The chain recombines TRBV30 with TRBJ2-4; 13 bases match TRBD2. Germline values: CDR1 GTSNPN, CDR2 SVGIG (reference sequence). Trimming took 2 bases from V and 7 from J; bases not matched to a gene: 8. The CDR3 is 16 residues long. CDR3: CAWSRLTSGRGNIQYF. The CDR3 DNA reads as TGTGCCTGGAGTCGACTAACTAGCGGGAGGGGGAACATTCAGTACTTC.

The chain carries TRBV4-1 and TRBJ1-5; TRBD1 aligns across 9 bases. This CDR3 has 16 residues. Losses at the gene ends were 3 bases for V and 6 bases for J; bases not matched to a gene: 9. CDR1 is MGHRA, CDR2 YSYEKL, per germline. CDR3 nucleotide sequence: TGCGCCAGCAGCCAGGGGGACAGGGAGGGCCGTCAGCCCCAGCATTTT. It translates to CASSQGDREGRQPQHF.

J is TRBJ1-5 and V is TRBV7-9; D remains ambiguous. The CDR3 runs 14 residues. V lost 5 bases and J lost 2, with 10 bases in between. Germline CDR1 is SEHNR and CDR2 is FQNEAQ (reference sequence). The CDR3 region is CASSAISGNQPQHF. The CDR3 bases are TGTGCCAGCAGCGCCATTTCTGGCAATCAGCCCCAGCATTTT.

The V gene is TRBV6-5, the J gene TRBJ2-7; D could derive from TRBD1 or TRBD2 (5 bases each). V was shortened by 8 bases and J by 4 bases, with 9 bases between the two germline ends. Germline V gene lookup returns CDR1 MNHEY and CDR2 SVGAGI. The length of the CDR3 is 11 residues. The CDR3: CASVGGYEQYF. The CDR3 DNA sequence: TGTGCCAGCGTTGGGGGATACGAGCAGTACTTC.

There are a few counts of this clone. One end of the junction does not line up with germline, which may come from a read error. Other nucleotide sequences in the sample specify the same CDR3. The CDR3 here is CASSLGQDNEQFF. CDR3 DNA sequence: TGTGCTAGCAGCCTAGGACAGGACAATGAGCAGTTCTTC. The rearrangement uses TRBV7-7 and TRBJ2-1; 7 positions match TRBD1. The CDR3 is 13 residues long. Looked up from germline, CDR1 is SSHAT and CDR2 is FNYEAQ (reference sequence). Drawing the rest from reference TRBV7-7 and TRBJ2-1, the complete variable domain is GAGVSQSPRYKVTKRGQDVTLRCDPISSHATLYWYQQALGQGPEFLTYFNYEAQPDKSGLPSDRFSAERPEGSISTLTIQRTEQRDSAMYRCASSLGQDNEQFFGPGTRLTVL.

This clone showed up just a few times. The gene calls are TRBV10-3 and TRBJ2-7; 14 positions agree with TRBD2. The V and J ends lost 5 bases and 6 bases, in that order; junction bases with no gene match: 6. Per germline, CDR1 ENHRY and CDR2 SYGVKD. The CDR3 runs to 15 residues. The CDR3 region has the DNA TGTGCCATCAGTCAGGGACTAGCGGGAGCTAGCGAGCAGTACTTC. Its protein is CAISQGLAGASEQYF.

The genes are TRBV19 and TRBJ2-7; D gene ambiguous. There are 15 residues in the CDR3. The ends were cut back, 4 bases at V and 4 bases at J, with 17 bases in the middle. CDR1 and CDR2 from the germline V gene are LNHDA and SQIVND (reference sequence). This chain's CDR3 is CASSTPGATVYEQYF. CDR3 DNA sequence: TGTGCCAGTAGTACCCCAGGAGCTACCGTGTACGAGCAGTACTTC. The full variable domain, rest sourced from reference TRBV19 and TRBJ2-7, is DGGITQSPKYLFRKEGQNVTLSCEQNLNHDAMYWYRQDPGQGLRLIYYSQIVNDFQKGDIAEGYSVSREKKESFPLTVTSAQKNPTAFYLCASSTPGATVYEQYFGPGTRLTVT.

CDR3 bases: TGCGCCAGCAGCACTGGACAGGCCCGGAGCACCATATATTTT. It is translated as CASSTGQARSTIYF. J is TRBJ1-3 and V is TRBV5-1; 7 positions agree with TRBD1. V was clipped by 4 bases and J by 9 bases; unmatched bases: 10. CDR1 is SGHRS, CDR2 YFSETQ, per germline. There are 14 residues in the CDR3.

This rearrangement joins TRBV27 to TRBJ1-1; tentatively, D is TRBD1 (5 bases). Per the germline V gene, CDR1 is MNHEY and CDR2 is SMNVEV (reference sequence). V gave up 1 base and J gave up 6 bases, with 18 bases separating them. The CDR3 is made up of 16 amino acids. The CDR3 DNA reads as TGTGCCAGCAGTTTATTACGGCAGGGCGTGTACGCTGAAGCTTTCTTT. This gives the protein CASSLLRQGVYAEAFF.

Here the CDR3 reads CASSSPGTGLNSPLHF. DNA for the CDR3: TGTGCCAGTAGTAGCCCTGGGACAGGGCTTAATTCACCCCTCCACTTT. The chain has TRBV19 and TRBJ1-6; 9 nucleotides align to TRBD1. CDR1 is LNHDA and CDR2 is SQIVND in the germline V gene (reference sequence). The CDR3 covers 16 residues. Unmatched junction bases numbered 7, after V lost 4 bases and J lost 6 bases.

The J gene is TRBJ1-2, the V gene TRBV7-9; 7 bases are shared with TRBD1. Germline V gives CDR1 SEHNR, CDR2 FQNEAQ (reference sequence). Trimming at V came to 6 bases and at J to 4 bases, leaving 5 bases not matched to a gene. This CDR3 has 13 amino acids. CDR3 DNA sequence: TGTGCCAGCAGGCCGGGACAGATCTATGGCTACACCTTC. Its translation is CASRPGQIYGYTF.

The rearrangement joins TRBV6-5 to TRBJ1-1; 11 nucleotides agree with TRBD1. This CDR3 is built from 15 residues. J gave up 3 bases and V 6 bases, and 6 bases lay outside the gene matches. Germline lookup yields CDR1 MNHEY and CDR2 SVGAGI. CDR3 loop: CASSPDRGRHTEAFF. For the CDR3, the DNA is TGTGCCAGCAGCCCGGACAGGGGGCGCCACACTGAAGCTTTCTTT.

The rearrangement links TRBV6-7 to TRBJ2-7; TRBD2 agrees at 11 bases. TRBV6-7 is marked as an open reading frame, function uncertain. This CDR3 is built from 17 residues. V dropped 5 bases and J dropped 3; count of bases not matched to a gene: 12. CDR3 bases: TGTGCCAGCAGTGGCCCGGGACTAGCGGTCCTAAACTACGAGCAGTACTTC. Translated: CASSGPGLAVLNYEQYF.

This clone was seen more than once but under ten times. The J gene is TRBJ1-2, the V gene TRBV28; the D gene is possibly TRBD1 (6 bases). The V and J ends lost 3 bases and 8 bases respectively, with 13 bases between them. Germline V gene sequence: CDR1 MDHEN, CDR2 SYDVKM. CDR3 length equals 13 residues. CDR3 nucleotides: TGTGCCAGCAGTTTGGTACAGGGATACGGCTACACCTTC. Translation gives CASSLVQGYGYTF.

In its sample, this clone was seen once. The rearrangement joins TRBV7-9 to TRBJ1-2; the D is unclear. The length of the CDR3 is 13 residues. Trimming cost V 5 bases and J 0 bases, with 7 bases left between them. Germline V gene data show CDR1 as SEHNR and CDR2 as FQNEAQ (reference sequence). The CDR3 nucleotides read TGTGCCAGCAGCGACCGGACTAACTATGGCTACACCTTC. Residues: CASSDRTNYGYTF.